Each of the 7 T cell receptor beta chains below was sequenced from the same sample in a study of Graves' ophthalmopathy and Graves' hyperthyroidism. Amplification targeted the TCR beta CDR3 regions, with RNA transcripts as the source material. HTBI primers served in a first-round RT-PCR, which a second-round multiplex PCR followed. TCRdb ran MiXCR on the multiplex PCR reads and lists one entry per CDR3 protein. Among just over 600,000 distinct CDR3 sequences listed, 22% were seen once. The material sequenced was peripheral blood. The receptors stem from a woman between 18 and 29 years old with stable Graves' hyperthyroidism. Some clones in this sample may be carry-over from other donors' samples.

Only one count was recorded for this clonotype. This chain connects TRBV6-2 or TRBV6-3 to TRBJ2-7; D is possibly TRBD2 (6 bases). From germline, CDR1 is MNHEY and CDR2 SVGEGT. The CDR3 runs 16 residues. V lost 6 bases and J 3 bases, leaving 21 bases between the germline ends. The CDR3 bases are TGTGCCAGCAGCGACGGTGGGGGGAGCGGGCGCTACGAGCAGTACTTC. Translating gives CASSDGGGSGRYEQYF.

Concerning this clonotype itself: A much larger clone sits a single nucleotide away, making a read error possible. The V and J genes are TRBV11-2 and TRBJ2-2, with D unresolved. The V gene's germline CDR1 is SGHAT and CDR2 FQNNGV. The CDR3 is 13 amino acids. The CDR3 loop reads CASGLDLNGELFF. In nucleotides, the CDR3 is TGTGCCAGCGGCTTAGATCTTAACGGGGAGCTGTTTTTT.

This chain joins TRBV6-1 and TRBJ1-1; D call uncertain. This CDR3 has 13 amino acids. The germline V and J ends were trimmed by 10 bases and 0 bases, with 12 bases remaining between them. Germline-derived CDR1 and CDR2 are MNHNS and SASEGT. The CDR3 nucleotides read TGTGCCACCCAAACGAGGGTGAACACTGAAGCTTTCTTT. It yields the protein CATQTRVNTEAFF.

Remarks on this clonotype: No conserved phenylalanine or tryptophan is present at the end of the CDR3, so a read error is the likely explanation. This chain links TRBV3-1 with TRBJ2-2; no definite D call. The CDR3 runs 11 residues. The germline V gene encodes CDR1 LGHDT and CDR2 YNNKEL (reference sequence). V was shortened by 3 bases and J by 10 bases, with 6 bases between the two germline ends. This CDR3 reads CASSQAKELFL. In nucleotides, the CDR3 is TGTGCCAGCAGCCAGGCAAAGGAGCTGTTTCTT.

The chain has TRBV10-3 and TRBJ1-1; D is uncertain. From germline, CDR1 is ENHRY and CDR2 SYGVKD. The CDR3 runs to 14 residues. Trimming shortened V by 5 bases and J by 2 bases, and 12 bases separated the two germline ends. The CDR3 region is CAISLGTQNTEAFF. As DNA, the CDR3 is TGTGCCATCAGTTTGGGCACGCAAAACACTGAAGCTTTCTTT.

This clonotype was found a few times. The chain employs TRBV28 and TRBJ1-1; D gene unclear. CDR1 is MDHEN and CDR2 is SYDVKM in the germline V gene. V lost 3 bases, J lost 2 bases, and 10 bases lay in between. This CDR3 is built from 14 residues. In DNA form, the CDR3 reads TGTGCCAGCAGTTTCGGAGGATTTAACACTGAAGCTTTCTTT. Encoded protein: CASSFGGFNTEAFF. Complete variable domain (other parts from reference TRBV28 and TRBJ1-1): DVKVTQSSRYLVKRTGEKVFLECVQDMDHENMFWYRQDPGLGLRLIYFSYDVKMKEKGDIPEGYSVSREKKERFSLILESASTNQTSMYLCASSFGGFNTEAFFGQGTRLTVV.

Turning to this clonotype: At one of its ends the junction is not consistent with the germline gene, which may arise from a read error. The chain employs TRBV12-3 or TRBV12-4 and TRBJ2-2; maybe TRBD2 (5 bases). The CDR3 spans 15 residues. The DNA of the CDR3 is TGTTCCAGCAGCTCCGGGATAAGGAACTCCGGGGAGCTGTTTTTT. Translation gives CSSSSGIRNSGELFF.